This TCR beta chain was sequenced in a study of control samples from healthy donors and cancer patients (dated by TCRdb to about 2020). From its cysteine to its phenylalanine, the CDR3 spans 16 amino acids. Only CDR3 DNA remains: 48 bases, in frame from the first base. CDR1 and CDR2, looked up from the germline V gene, are MDHEN and SYDVKM. A distance of 13 bases separates the germline ends of V and J, which lose 7 bases and 0 bases respectively. A remark on this clone: Which antigen it targets is not known. Base quality data are lacking; no much larger clone is found one base away.

Library prep was done by the immunoSEQ multiplex PCR assay. As stored in TCRdb, this immuneACCESS dataset retains in-frame rearrangements with V and J assigned. A fraction of the clones does not appear; measured against another copy, unresolved V genes explain less than half of the discrepancy, and the remainder lacks a known reason. This sample has 90,000 to 150,000 clones in its table, and approximately 93% of those were observed once. The ten largest account for around 7.6% of the sample. This receptor was identified in a woman aged 18 to 35 in good health. What was sequenced was blood. In this chain, TRBV28 is recombined with TRBJ2-6, with the D gene tentatively TRBD1 or TRBD2, based on 6 matching bases in each. Here the CDR3 is given as CASINRDFSGANVLTF. The DNA sequence is TGTGCCAGCATCAACAGGGACTTCTCTGGGGCCAACGTCCTGACTTTC.